The clone carrying this TCR beta chain showed up many times. The source of the sample is a study of T cells in Graves' hyperthyroidism and ophthalmopathy. Study as a whole: At initial diagnosis, before any treatment had begun, peripheral blood was obtained.

The source material, RNA transcripts, was used to amplify TCR beta CDR3 regions. RT-PCR in the first round (using the HTBI primer set) targeted the TCR CDR3. TCRdb independently ran MiXCR on the multiplex PCR reads; one entry per CDR3 protein. Among roughly 240,000 distinct CDR3 sequences listed, around 25% were seen once. The germline V gene encodes CDR1 MDHEN and CDR2 SYDVKM. Trimming shortened V by 2 bases and J by 5 bases, and 6 bases separated the two germline ends. The CDR3 has 12 residues. Sequencing was done on a sample of blood. The chain carries TRBV28 and TRBJ1-1; D not resolved. This clonotype was obtained from a middle-aged woman with Graves' ophthalmopathy. This CDR3 is CASSLRDTEAFF. The CDR3 DNA is TGTGCCAGCAGTTTACGCGATACTGAAGCTTTCTTT.